This passage covers 3 T cell receptor beta chains from one sample sequenced in a study of CD8 T cells in ankylosing spondylitis. Overall study findings and caveats: Among TCR beta sequences, a motif of fewer than 10 highly homologous variants appeared characteristic of ankylosing spondylitis blood.

Their target antigens are unknown. MiXCR, run by TCRdb on the 5' RACE reads, gives a single entry per CDR3 protein. The data hold 200,000 to 250,000 distinct CDR3 sequences, with about 18% observed a single time. The sequencing sample was made of blood, either unsorted or a sorted T cell fraction (not recorded which). These receptors were taken from a male donor with ankylosing spondylitis.

In its sample, this clonotype was seen a few times. This chain joins TRBV6-5 and TRBJ1-6; D remains ambiguous. The V end was cut by 0 bases, the J end by 7 bases, with 10 bases between. The CDR3 has 15 residues. Germline loops: CDR1 MNHEY, CDR2 SVGAGI. CDR3 sequence reads: CASSYSGILNSPLHF. The CDR3 DNA reads as TGTGCCAGCAGTTACTCCGGGATCCTGAATTCACCCCTCCACTTT.

In its sample, this clonotype was seen a few times. This chain joins TRBV12-3 or TRBV12-4 and TRBJ1-1; 12 positions match TRBD1. V shed 4 bases and J 4 bases; nucleotides not matched to a gene: 4. The length of the CDR3 is 15 residues. CDR3 DNA: TGTGCCAGCAGTTACCGGGACAGGGGGCCCACTGAAGCTTTCTTT. Protein product: CASSYRDRGPTEAFF.

This chain joins TRBV7-9 and TRBJ2-2; D not certain. The CDR3 extends over 14 amino acids. Per germline, CDR1 SEHNR and CDR2 FQNEAQ (reference sequence). V shed 3 bases and J shed 6 bases, with 11 bases lying between them. The CDR3 coding sequence is TGTGCCAGCAGCTTGTTTAGTGGACCCGGGGAGCTGTTTTTT. It is translated as CASSLFSGPGELFF. The full variable domain, in which reference TRBV7-9 and TRBJ2-2 provide the parts outside the CDR3, is DTGVSQNPRHKITKRGQNVTFRCDPISEHNRLYWYRQTLGQGPEFLTYFQNEAQLEKSRLLSDRFSAERPKGSFSTLEIQRTEQGDSAMYLCASSLFSGPGELFFGEGSRLTVL.